This T cell receptor beta chain comes out of a study of cytomegalovirus exposure and HLA in healthy donors. The wider study: A previous analysis identified 95 million to 140 million unique TCR beta sequences derived from roughly 180 million T cells. Notes on the study in general: A missense DCLRE1C variant was associated with V- and J-gene trimming of TCR beta chains in a later analysis, and an independent cohort replicated the association. Specificity of a few CMV-associated chains for CMV antigens was verified in vitro.

Germline V CDR1 and CDR2: MNHEY, SVGAGI. Trimming shortened V by 1 base and J by 5 bases, and 17 bases separated the two germline ends. This CDR3 is 16 amino acids long. Each donor's status was that of a healthy bone marrow donor. Comments on this clone: Its matching antigen is unknown.

The primer mix had 60 Vbeta and 13 Jbeta primers. Some clones are missing from TCRdb's copy, which holds only in-frame ones; the method was immunoSEQ multiplex PCR. Here the sample spans tens of thousands of clones, 65% to 85% being singletons. Sequenced: PBMCs. This clonotype originated in a girl aged 2 to 9 in good health and CMV-seropositive. The V call is TRBV6-5, the J call TRBJ2-5; weak D call: TRBD1 (6 bases). The CDR3 sequence: CASSYFPQGFSETQYF. The DNA of the CDR3 is TGTGCCAGCAGTTACTTCCCACAGGGCTTCAGCGAGACCCAGTACTTC.